The 5 T cell receptor beta chains reported below all come from one sample, sequenced in a study of blood T cell repertoires in COVID-19. Generated by immunoSEQ multiplex PCR, the TCRdb table keeps only in-frame clones and is missing some. This sample has 210,000 or so clones, with about nine tenths found just once. The sample taken for sequencing was peripheral blood. All receptors come from a young man with COVID-19, enrolled during active disease.

The chain is built from TRBV9 and TRBJ1-2; 8 nucleotides match TRBD1. Trimming took 3 bases from V and 8 from J; bases not matched to a gene: 9. The CDR3 contains 14 residues. Germline CDR1 is SGDLS and CDR2 is YYNGEE. The CDR3 nucleotides read TGTGCCAGCAGCGCTGACCAGGGGGCTGGAGGCTACACCTTC. Amino acid sequence: CASSADQGAGGYTF.

This chain uses TRBV19 with TRBJ2-2; 9 nucleotides align to TRBD1. The junction had 11 bases not matched to a gene; V was cut back by 8 bases and J by 1 base. This CDR3 has 17 amino acids. The germline V gene has CDR1 LNHDA and CDR2 SQIVND (reference sequence). CDR3 sequence reads: CASRTGARVRNTGELFF. CDR3 DNA sequence: TGTGCCAGTCGGACAGGGGCGCGGGTGCGGAACACCGGGGAGCTGTTTTTT.

The chain's CDR3 is CASSRPPGSLDEQFF. Written as DNA, the CDR3 is TGCGCCAGCAGTCGTCCTCCGGGGTCTCTCGATGAGCAGTTCTTC. This sequence joins TRBV23-1 and TRBJ2-1, with D possibly TRBD2 on 5 matching bases. TRBV23-1 is an open reading frame whose function is uncertain. The V and J ends lost 4 bases and 8 bases respectively, with 18 bases between them. The CDR3 contains 15 residues.

The chain links TRBV29-1 to TRBJ1-2; 9 bases fit TRBD1. The CDR3 has 16 amino acids. V lost 0 bases, J lost 4 bases, and 9 bases stayed unmatched. From germline, CDR1 is SQVTM and CDR2 ANQGSEA. For the CDR3, the DNA is TGCAGCGTTGAAGAGGGAACAGGGGGCGCGGGCTATGGCTACACCTTC. It encodes CSVEEGTGGAGYGYTF.

The sample holds many counts of this clone. This chain joins TRBV3-1 (or the pseudogene TRBV3-2) and TRBJ2-1, with D perhaps TRBD1 (6 bases). The length of the CDR3 is 13 residues. The germline V gene has CDR1 LGHDT and CDR2 YNNKEL (reference sequence). V lost 4 bases and J lost 6, with 10 bases in between. Here the CDR3 DNA reads TGTGCCAGCAGCCTCGCAGGGGCCAATGAGCAGTTCTTC. Its protein product is CASSLAGANEQFF.